The present T cell receptor beta chain was sequenced within a study of blood T cells in healthy people across ages. The second PCR ran roughly 6 to 11 cycles with a sample-barcoded 5' primer and J-beta primers. TCRdb reprocessed the 5' RACE reads via MiXCR and lists one record per CDR3 protein. The sample shows roughly 900,000 distinct CDR3 sequences, more than 25% of them seen only once. This clonotype was picked up many times. With 5 bases removed from V and 1 base from J, the gap between germline ends came to 12 bases. CDR3 length equals 14 residues. Germline V gene lookup returns CDR1 SQVTM and CDR2 ANQGSEA.

The sample consisted of blood. The receptor comes from an elderly woman in good health. The gene calls are TRBV29-1 and TRBJ2-1; TRBD1 might be the D (6 bases). The CDR3 nucleotides read TGCAGCGTTATCCGGCAGGGGTCCTACAATGAGCAGTTCTTC. This gives the protein CSVIRQGSYNEQFF.